The present entry profiles one T cell receptor beta chain with its context. No antigen is known for it. The V gene lost 0 bases and the J gene lost 5 bases, with 17 bases spanning the gap. CDR3 length equals 16 residues. CDR1 SGDLS and CDR2 YYNGEE come from the germline V gene. This entry is derived from a study of identical twins. Study-wide results and caveats: When twins shared out-of-frame alpha sequences, those sequences had excess low generation probability. Models came in too low on out-of-frame TCR alpha sharing in monozygotic twins.

Template switching (which added a universal primer site) was used, and cDNA carried unique molecular identifiers. TCRdb re-analysed the 5' RACE reads in MiXCR, keeping a single row per CDR3 protein. This table holds approximately 620,000 distinct CDR3 sequences, about 9.4% found once. In addition, the sample was reused for a study of yellow fever vaccine responses in identical twins.

Sequenced material: PBMCs. This clonotype originated in a woman between 18 and 29 years old in good health. The chain has TRBV9 and TRBJ1-1, with a possible D match to TRBD1 (5 bases). CDR3 coding DNA: TGTGCCAGCAGCGTAGGCCTGCGGGGGAGTGAAACTGAAGCTTTCTTT. As protein: CASSVGLRGSETEAFF.